This entry is about one T cell receptor beta chain. Its antigen is not known. It was RNA transcripts that yielded the amplified TCR beta CDR3 regions. First-round RT-PCR with HTBI primers amplified the TCR CDR3 region. TCRdb analysed the multiplex PCR reads with MiXCR anew, one entry per CDR3 protein. The table shows a few hundred thousand distinct CDR3 sequences, with approximately 14% occurring only once. Germline values: CDR1 ENHRY, CDR2 SYGVKD. The germline V and J ends were trimmed by 2 bases and 6 bases, with 11 bases remaining between them. This CDR3 region has 14 residues. This entry comes from a study of T cells in Graves' hyperthyroidism and ophthalmopathy. The study, taken as a whole, reports: Clonotypes that were expanded in thyroid above 0.001 mostly appeared in blood too.

The chain has TRBV10-3 and TRBJ1-5, with D perhaps matching TRBD1 (6 bases). The sequence derives from a woman aged 18-29 years with Graves' hyperthyroidism. Sequences were obtained from blood. The DNA of the CDR3 is TGTGCCATCAGTGAGACAGGGTTGAGTCAGCCCCAGCATTTT. It is translated as CAISETGLSQPQHF.